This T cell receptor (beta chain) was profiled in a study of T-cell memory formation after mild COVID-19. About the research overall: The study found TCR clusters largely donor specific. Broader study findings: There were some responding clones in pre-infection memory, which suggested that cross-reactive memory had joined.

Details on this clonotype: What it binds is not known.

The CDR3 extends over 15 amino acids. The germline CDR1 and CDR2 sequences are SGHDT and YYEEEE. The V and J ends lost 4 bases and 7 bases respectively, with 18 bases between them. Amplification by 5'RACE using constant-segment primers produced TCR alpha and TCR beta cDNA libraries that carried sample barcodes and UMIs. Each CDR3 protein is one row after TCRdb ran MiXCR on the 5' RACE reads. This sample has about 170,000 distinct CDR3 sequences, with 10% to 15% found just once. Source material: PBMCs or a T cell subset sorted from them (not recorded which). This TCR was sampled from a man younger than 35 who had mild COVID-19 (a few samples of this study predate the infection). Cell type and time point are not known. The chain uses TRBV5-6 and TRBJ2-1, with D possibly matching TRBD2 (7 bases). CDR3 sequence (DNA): TGTGCCAGCAGCCCGAGGGGGGGGCTGGGGAATGAGCAGTTCTTC. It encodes CASSPRGGLGNEQFF. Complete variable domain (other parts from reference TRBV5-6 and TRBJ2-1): DAGVTQSPTHLIKTRGQQVTLRCSPKSGHDTVSWYQQALGQGPQFIFQYYEEEERQRGNFPDRFSGHQFPNYSSELNVNALLLGDSALYLCASSPRGGLGNEQFFGPGTRLTVL.